These T cell receptor beta chains were read from a single sample in a study of blood T cell repertoires in COVID-19. The table came from immunoSEQ multiplex PCR; TCRdb's copy has only in-frame clones and leaves some out. Among approximately 68,000 clones listed, under 85% were seen once. The sequenced material came from peripheral blood. The receptors come from a woman aged 45 to 65 with acute or convalescent COVID-19. Both conserved end residues are part of each CDR3. D genes are given only for firm matches. Some rows have no size entry. The others give once, few or many, or a class for an expanded clone.

>NA|NA|TRBV5-1|15|TRBJ1-1
CASSLGQYMNTEAFF
TGCGCCAGCAGCTTGGGACAGTACATGAACACTGAAGCTTTCTTT
>NA|TRBD1|TRBV24-1|16|TRBJ1-5
CATSDPGQGSNQPQHF
TGTGCCACCAGTGATCCCGGACAGGGAAGCAATCAGCCCCAGCATTTT
>NA|NA|TRBV3-1/TRBV3-2|12|TRBJ2-1
CASSLTYNEQFF
TGTGCCAGCAGCCTAACCTACAATGAGCAGTTCTTC
>once|TRBD1|TRBV7-9|14|TRBJ1-2
CASSPPPTGLNYTF
TGTGCCAGCAGCCCACCTCCGACAGGGTTGAACTACACCTTC
>NA|NA|TRBV5-1|12|TRBJ2-3
CASSREDSAQYF
TGCGCCAGCAGCCGTGAGGACTCGGCGCAGTATTTT
>NA|NA|TRBV29-1|12|TRBJ1-2
CSTAGLCYGYTF
TGCAGCACCGCTGGACTTTGCTATGGCTACACCTTC
>NA|NA|TRBV20-1|13|TRBJ1-5
CSASQGTNQPQHF
TGCAGTGCTAGTCAGGGTACCAATCAGCCCCAGCATTTT
>NA|TRBD1|TRBV5-1|20|TRBJ2-2
CASSIFIGTGDMANTGELFF
TGCGCCAGCAGCATATTTATCGGGACAGGGGATATGGCGAACACCGGGGAGCTGTTTTTT
>NA|NA|TRBV4-2|15|TRBJ2-5
CASSQDSGAGETQYF
TGTGCCAGCAGCCAAGATAGCGGAGCCGGAGAGACCCAGTACTTC
>few|NA|TRBV27|12|TRBJ2-1
CASSLSSNEQFF
TGTGCCAGCAGTTTGTCTAGCAATGAGCAGTTCTTC
>once|TRBD2|TRBV10-3|14|TRBJ2-5
CAIGTSGGQETQYF
TGTGCCATCGGTACTAGCGGGGGGCAAGAGACCCAGTACTTC
>NA|NA|TRBV9|16|TRBJ1-1
CASSGGTPVYGTEAFF
TGTGCCAGCAGCGGCGGGACCCCGGTTTACGGCACTGAAGCTTTCTTT
>NA|TRBD1|TRBV27|14|TRBJ1-2
CASSKLGQDYGYTF
TGTGCCAGCAGTAAATTAGGACAGGACTATGGCTACACCTTC
>NA|NA|TRBV9|16|TRBJ1-1
CASSVVHAHTNTEAFF
TGTGCCAGCAGCGTAGTACATGCACATACCAACACTGAAGCTTTCTTT
>many|NA|TRBV7-9|13|TRBJ1-5
CASSQIGGEPQHF
TGTGCCAGCAGTCAAATCGGGGGTGAGCCCCAGCATTTT
>NA|NA|TRBV13|12|TRBJ2-7
CASSQDSYEQYF
TGTGCCAGCAGCCAAGACAGCTACGAGCAGTACTTC
>NA|TRBD1|TRBV27|13|TRBJ1-6
CASRGTGNRPLHF
TGTGCCAGCAGAGGGACAGGGAATCGGCCCCTCCACTTT
>NA|NA|TRBV3-1/TRBV3-2|14|TRBJ1-1
CASSLFGVNTEAFF
TGTGCCAGCAGCCTCTTCGGGGTGAACACTGAAGCTTTCTTT
>medium-sized|NA|TRBV11-2|13|TRBJ2-5
CASSKGLGETQYF
TGTGCCAGCAGCAAGGGACTTGGAGAGACCCAGTACTTC
>NA|TRBD1|TRBV7-9|15|TRBJ1-4
CASSKNRGADEKLFF
TGTGCCAGCAGCAAAAACAGGGGTGCAGATGAAAAACTGTTTTTT
>NA|NA|TRBV19|15|TRBJ1-1
CASSIQGEMNTEAFF
TGTGCCAGTAGTATTCAGGGTGAAATGAACACTGAAGCTTTCTTT
>NA|NA|TRBV28|15|TRBJ1-2
CASSLPHEGAYGYTF
TGTGCCAGCAGTTTACCCCATGAGGGCGCCTATGGCTACACCTTC
>NA|TRBD1|TRBV15|15|TRBJ2-7
CATSRDWTGINEQYF
TGTGCCACCAGCAGAGACTGGACAGGGATAAACGAGCAGTACTTC
>NA|TRBD1|TRBV6-4|15|TRBJ1-6
CASSLYRDSNSPLHF
TGTGCCAGCAGTCTCTACCGGGACAGTAATTCACCCCTCCACTTT
>NA|NA|TRBV12-3/TRBV12-4|12|TRBJ2-2
CASGRGTGELFF
TGTGCCAGCGGCCGGGGCACCGGGGAGCTGTTTTTT
>NA|TRBD1|TRBV11-2|15|TRBJ1-3
CASSGQGAQRNTIYF
TGTGCCAGCAGCGGCCAGGGGGCGCAGAGAAACACCATATATTTT
>once|TRBD1|TRBV19|15|TRBJ2-7
CASSFPGQGVYEQYF
TGTGCCAGTAGTTTTCCGGGACAGGGGGTCTACGAGCAGTACTTC
>NA|NA|TRBV28|13|TRBJ2-7
CASSLPATYEQYF
TGTGCCAGCAGTTTACCAGCGACTTACGAGCAGTACTTC
>NA|NA|TRBV19|13|TRBJ1-5
CATLAEGHQPQHF
TGTGCCACCCTCGCGGAGGGACATCAGCCCCAGCATTTT
>NA|TRBD1|TRBV6-1|15|TRBJ2-3
CASSDRGHRTDTQYF
TGTGCCAGCAGTGACAGGGGGCACCGCACAGATACGCAGTATTTT
>NA|NA|TRBV28|15|TRBJ2-7
CASSLLRGAGGEQYF
TGTGCCAGCAGTTTATTGCGGGGCGCTGGGGGAGAGCAGTACTTC
>NA|TRBD2|TRBV27|17|TRBJ2-1
CASSFKRDYILYNEQFF
TGTGCCAGCAGTTTCAAGCGGGATTATATCCTCTACAATGAGCAGTTCTTC
>NA|TRBD1|TRBV19|15|TRBJ2-3
CASSTTGGWTDTQYF
TGTGCCAGTAGTACAACAGGGGGCTGGACAGATACGCAGTATTTT
>NA|TRBD2|TRBV9|18|TRBJ2-5
CASSIGTSGGAAGETQYF
TGTGCCAGCAGCATCGGGACTAGCGGGGGGGCCGCTGGAGAGACCCAGTACTTC
>NA|TRBD1|TRBV18|14|TRBJ1-2
CASQGAYMNYGYTF
TGTGCCAGCCAGGGGGCGTATATGAACTATGGCTACACCTTC
>NA|NA|TRBV18|15|TRBJ1-6
CASSSETAGNSPLHF
TGTGCCAGCTCATCAGAAACGGCGGGGAATTCACCCCTCCACTTT
>NA|TRBD2|TRBV2|16|TRBJ2-1
CASSVESGGSYNEQFF
TGTGCCAGCAGTGTAGAGTCGGGGGGGTCCTACAATGAGCAGTTCTTC